The 29 T cell receptor beta chains in this list originate from one sample, sequenced in a study of blood T cell repertoires in COVID-19. Clones were read by immunoSEQ multiplex PCR, and TCRdb kept only the in-frame ones, dropping some. The data show around 100,000 clones, with more than 75% seen just once and 9.5% to 15% held by the top ten. Input material: peripheral blood. These receptor sequences come from a human donor in a cohort sampled during active COVID-19.

The CDR3 region is CASSLASGAYNEQFF. CDR3 nucleotide sequence: TGTGCCAGCAGCTTGGCTAGCGGGGCCTACAATGAGCAGTTCTTC. This rearrangement joins TRBV5-4 to TRBJ2-1, with TRBD2 matching over 9 bases. Germline V gene data show CDR1 as SGHNT and CDR2 as YYREEE (reference sequence). V lost 0 bases and J lost 2; bases outside the gene matches: 0. There are 15 residues in the CDR3.

In its sample, this clone was seen once. The CDR3 region is CASGLARDRVPEAFF. In DNA form, the CDR3 reads TGTGCTAGTGGTTTGGCCCGGGACAGAGTCCCTGAAGCTTTCTTT. The chain recombines TRBV12-5 with TRBJ1-1, with 7 bases lining up with TRBD1. In germline, CDR1 is LGHNT, CDR2 FRNRAP. This CDR3 has 15 amino acids. The junction had 8 bases not matched to a gene; V was cut back by 1 base and J by 6 bases.

V gene TRBV2 combines with J gene TRBJ2-7, with TRBD1 as a possible D gene (6 bases). Trimming cost V 6 bases and J 3 bases, with 12 bases left between them. This CDR3 contains 13 residues. Germline CDR1 and CDR2: SNHLY and FYNNEI. CDR3 DNA: TGTGCCAGCAGCGGGCAGGGGCTCTACGAGCAGTACTTC. Translating gives CASSGQGLYEQYF.

V gene TRBV25-1 combines with J gene TRBJ1-3, with D maybe TRBD1 (6 bases). Looked up from germline, CDR1 is MGHDK and CDR2 is SYGVNS. This CDR3 comprises 17 residues. The V end was cut by 0 bases, the J end by 4 bases, with 16 bases between. The CDR3 region has the DNA TGTGCCAGCAGTGAATATTTCCTAGGGACAACGGGAAACACCATATATTTT. It translates to CASSEYFLGTTGNTIYF.

The gene calls are TRBV6-5 and TRBJ2-1; possibly TRBD1 for D (6 bases). Trimming left V 11 bases short and J 2 bases short, with 19 bases between. The CDR3 has 15 amino acids. Germline V CDR1 and CDR2: MNHEY, SVGAGI. CDR3 nucleotide sequence: TGTGCCGCCCGCCCCCTTACAGGGCCCTACAATGAGCAGTTCTTC. Amino acid sequence: CAARPLTGPYNEQFF.

The chain couples TRBV6-2 or TRBV6-3 to TRBJ1-2, with TRBD1 matching over 8 bases. Germline CDR1 is MNHEY and CDR2 is SVGEGT. The CDR3 extends over 13 amino acids. V lost 5 bases and J lost 7; bases outside the gene matches: 6. CDR3 bases: TGTGCCAGCAGTAGAGGACAGGGATCTGGCTACACCTTC. This gives the protein CASSRGQGSGYTF.

Only one count was recorded for this clone. The chain combines TRBV18 with TRBJ2-5, with 7 bases that match TRBD2. CDR1 is KGHSH, CDR2 LQKENI, per germline. After removal of 3 bases from V and 3 bases from J, the junction contained 7 bases not matched to a gene. This CDR3 has 15 residues. This CDR3 is CASSPSTGGEETQYF. In DNA form, the CDR3 reads TGTGCCAGCTCACCGTCAACGGGAGGAGAAGAGACCCAGTACTTC. The full variable domain, completed using reference TRBV18 and TRBJ2-5, is NAGVMQNPRHLVRRRGQEARLRCSPMKGHSHVYWYRQLPEEGLKFMVYLQKENIIDESGMPKERFSAEFPKEGPSILRIQQVVRGDSAAYFCASSPSTGGEETQYFGPGTRLLVL.

This rearrangement joins TRBV6-2 or TRBV6-3 to TRBJ2-1, with no clear D. Germline-derived CDR1 and CDR2 are MNHEY and SVGEGT. The CDR3 consists of 15 residues. V shed 6 bases and J shed 5 bases, with 17 bases lying between them. The CDR3 region has the DNA TGTGCCAGCAGCGCCCTGGAGTCCCCCCACAATGAGCAGTTCTTC. It yields the protein CASSALESPHNEQFF.

The chain employs TRBV7-9 and TRBJ2-3; D may be TRBD2 (6 bases). The CDR3 loop spans 15 amino acids. V lost 1 base and J 4 bases, leaving 12 bases between the germline ends. The germline V gene encodes CDR1 SEHNR and CDR2 FQNEAQ (reference sequence). CDR3 nucleotide sequence: TGTGCCAGCAGCTTAGTGGCGGGGTTCGCAGATACGCAGTATTTT. Its translation is CASSLVAGFADTQYF. Together with reference TRBV7-9 and TRBJ2-3, the CDR3 gives the full variable domain: DTGVSQNPRHKITKRGQNVTFRCDPISEHNRLYWYRQTLGQGPEFLTYFQNEAQLEKSRLLSDRFSAERPKGSFSTLEIQRTEQGDSAMYLCASSLVAGFADTQYFGPGTRLTVL.

The CDR3 DNA reads as TGCAGCGTACAACCCGGACTAGCGGGTGAGCAGTTCTTC. It specifies CSVQPGLAGEQFF. The chain links TRBV29-1 to TRBJ2-1; 11 nucleotides agree with TRBD2. CDR1 SQVTM and CDR2 ANQGSEA come from the germline V gene. After removal of 6 bases from V and 9 bases from J, the junction contained 7 bases not matched to a gene. The CDR3 has 13 amino acids.

The rearrangement joins TRBV7-6 to TRBJ2-5; 10 nucleotides agree with TRBD2. The CDR3 totals 17 residues. The V segment lost 1 base and the J segment 1 base; nucleotides outside the gene matches: 6. Germline V gene sequence: CDR1 SGHVS, CDR2 FNYEAQ. CDR3 DNA sequence: TGTGCCAGCAGCTTAGTTCTAGCGGGAGCGGCCCAAGAGACCCAGTACTTC. It yields the protein CASSLVLAGAAQETQYF.

J is TRBJ1-4 and V is TRBV5-1, with 7 bases fitting TRBD1. The CDR3 is made up of 13 amino acids. V gave up 0 bases and J gave up 12 bases; unmatched junction bases: 5. Germline V gene lookup returns CDR1 SGHRS and CDR2 YFSETQ. The CDR3 loop is CASSLETGHELFF. Here the CDR3 DNA reads TGCGCCAGCAGCTTGGAGACAGGGCACGAACTGTTTTTT.

This chain uses TRBV5-4 with TRBJ2-2; D not resolved. This CDR3 region has 15 residues. CDR1 and CDR2 from the germline V gene are SGHNT and YYREEE (reference sequence). Trimming removed 4 bases from V and 2 bases from J, with 12 bases in between. CDR3 sequence reads: CASSPNTFNTGELFF. CDR3 in DNA: TGTGCCAGCAGCCCCAACACCTTTAACACCGGGGAGCTGTTTTTT.

J is TRBJ2-1 and V is TRBV6-4, with a weak D call TRBD1 (6 bases). Germline V gene data show CDR1 as MRHNA and CDR2 as SNTAGT. The CDR3 runs to 15 residues. V was cut by 3 bases and J by 0 bases, with 9 bases left in between. The CDR3 DNA reads TGTGCCAGCAGTGAGAGGGGGAGCTCCTACAATGAGCAGTTCTTC. Protein: CASSERGSSYNEQFF.

The J gene is TRBJ2-7, the V gene TRBV15; 9 bases are a match to TRBD1. V gave up 5 bases and J gave up 2 bases; unmatched junction bases: 10. Germline loops: CDR1 LNHNV, CDR2 YYDKDF (reference sequence). CDR3 length: 16 amino acids. The CDR3 loop reads CATSGLQGQGTYEQYF. In nucleotides, the CDR3 is TGTGCCACCAGCGGACTTCAGGGACAGGGCACCTACGAGCAGTACTTC.

The chain links TRBV7-8 to TRBJ2-2; D is unresolved. The CDR3 is 12 amino acids. From germline, CDR1 is SGHVS and CDR2 FQNEAQ. Trimming cost V 1 base and J 7 bases, with 4 bases left between them. The CDR3 DNA sequence: TGTGCCAGCAGCTTAGTTCTCGGGGAGCTGTTTTTT. This gives the protein CASSLVLGELFF. Variable domain in full (rest from reference TRBV7-8 and TRBJ2-2): GAGVSQSPRYKVAKRGQDVALRCDPISGHVSLFWYQQALGQGPEFLTYFQNEAQLDKSGLPSDRFFAERPEGSVSTLKIQRTQQEDSAVYLCASSLVLGELFFGEGSRLTVL.

The rearrangement joins TRBV7-2 to TRBJ2-5; TRBD2 agrees at 8 bases. The CDR3 loop spans 17 amino acids. Germline V gene sequence: CDR1 SGHTA, CDR2 FQGNSA. J gave up 2 bases and V 2 bases, and 10 bases lay outside the gene matches. The CDR3 bases are TGTGCCAGCAGCTTATGGGCCCGGCGCGGGGGGCAAGAGACCCAGTACTTC. Translating gives CASSLWARRGGQETQYF.

The rearrangement links TRBV11-2 to TRBJ1-1; D unclear. Germline lookup yields CDR1 SGHAT and CDR2 FQNNGV. The V end was cut by 5 bases, the J end by 10 bases, with 20 bases between. The CDR3 totals 14 residues. Written as DNA, the CDR3 is TGTGCCAGCAGCAAAATAACCGGGATTCCTTCAGCTTTCTTT. Protein: CASSKITGIPSAFF.

This clone was found once. The chain recombines TRBV10-3 with TRBJ2-7; TRBD1 might be the D (6 bases). CDR3 length equals 14 residues. Germline V gene data show CDR1 as ENHRY and CDR2 as SYGVKD. Deletions cut 6 bases from V and 2 bases from J, with 14 bases between. The CDR3 DNA follows: TGTGCCATCAGGAATCGGGACAATACCTACGAGCAGTACTTC. Its protein product is CAIRNRDNTYEQYF.

The genes are TRBV7-2 and TRBJ2-3; D call uncertain. The CDR3 is 15 residues long. Germline V gene sequence: CDR1 SGHTA, CDR2 FQGNSA. The V end was cut by 3 bases, the J end by 3 bases, with 13 bases between. Written as DNA, the CDR3 is TGTGCCAGCAGCTTGTCTAGATACCCAACAGATACGCAGTATTTT. Translated: CASSLSRYPTDTQYF.

This chain joins TRBV6-2 or TRBV6-3 and TRBJ2-3, with 7 bases identical to TRBD1. Germline loops: CDR1 MNHEY, CDR2 SVGEGT. V lost 5 bases and J lost 2; bases outside the gene matches: 7. The CDR3 spans 15 residues. The CDR3 here is CASSIRQGTTDTQYF. CDR3 DNA sequence: TGTGCCAGCAGTATCCGACAGGGTACCACAGATACGCAGTATTTT.

This clone showed up just once. The rearrangement uses TRBV29-1 and TRBJ2-1, with D possibly TRBD2 on 6 matching bases. The germline CDR1 and CDR2 sequences are SQVTM and ANQGSEA. The CDR3 covers 13 residues. The V end lost 4 bases, the J end lost 5 bases, and 12 bases lay between the germline ends. CDR3 loop: CSVGAGRNNEQFF. The CDR3 DNA follows: TGCAGCGTTGGAGCGGGCCGTAACAATGAGCAGTTCTTC.

This chain uses TRBV5-1 with TRBJ1-1; no firm D call. V lost 0 bases, J lost 2 bases, and 8 bases lay in between. In germline, CDR1 is SGHRS, CDR2 YFSETQ. CDR3 length equals 14 residues. The CDR3 DNA follows: TGCGCCAGCAGCTTGGGACACCTTAACACTGAAGCTTTCTTT. This codes for CASSLGHLNTEAFF.

The CDR3 bases are TGTGCCAGTCAGGGTCCTGGAAACACCATATATTTT. It is translated as CASQGPGNTIYF. The rearrangement uses TRBV6-6 and TRBJ1-3; D is perhaps TRBD1 (5 bases). Germline CDR1 is MNHNY and CDR2 is SVGAGI (reference sequence). Trimming left V 9 bases short and J 2 bases short, with 8 bases between. The CDR3 totals 12 residues.

This sequence joins TRBV2 and TRBJ2-5, with 9 nucleotides matching TRBD1. V shed 10 bases and J 5 bases; nucleotides not matched to a gene: 8. The germline V gene has CDR1 SNHLY and CDR2 FYNNEI. This CDR3 has 13 amino acids. The CDR3 DNA follows: TGTGCCACCCGGGACAGGGTGATCGAGACCCAGTACTTC. Translating it yields CATRDRVIETQYF.

This clone appeared once. The chain links TRBV2 to TRBJ2-5; 7 bases map to TRBD1. V was clipped by 3 bases and J by 5 bases; unmatched bases: 6. This CDR3 comprises 14 residues. Germline CDR1 SNHLY, CDR2 FYNNEI. The CDR3 here is CASSEYRGHETQYF. The CDR3 DNA reads TGTGCCAGCAGTGAGTACAGGGGACACGAGACCCAGTACTTC.

This clone was seen a single time. The V gene is TRBV19, the J gene TRBJ1-5; TRBD1 matches 7 bases. The CDR3 is made up of 15 amino acids. V was clipped by 3 bases and J by 4 bases; unmatched bases: 6. CDR1 and CDR2 from the germline V gene are LNHDA and SQIVND (reference sequence). CDR3 region: CASSMTGSMNQPQHF. CDR3 DNA sequence: TGTGCCAGTAGTATGACAGGGTCTATGAATCAGCCCCAGCATTTT.

This clone was observed a single time. The J gene is TRBJ2-3, the V gene TRBV7-9; D call uncertain. CDR1 SEHNR and CDR2 FQNEAQ come from the germline V gene (reference sequence). This CDR3 has 14 amino acids. The ends were cut back, 2 bases at V and 0 bases at J, with 6 bases in the middle. This CDR3 reads CASSLRLSTDTQYF. CDR3 nucleotides: TGTGCCAGCAGCTTACGACTCAGCACAGATACGCAGTATTTT.

The CDR3 nucleotides are TGTGCCACCAGCGTAGGACTTAAATATAACTATGGCTACACCTTC. Translation: CATSVGLKYNYGYTF. The chain is built from TRBV15 and TRBJ1-2; D is undetermined. Between the trimmed V and J ends, which lost 5 bases and 1 base, there was a span of 14 bases. The CDR3 extends over 15 amino acids. CDR1 and CDR2 from the germline V gene are LNHNV and YYDKDF (reference sequence). The variable domain in full, completed from reference TRBV15 and TRBJ1-2, reads DAMVIQNPRYQVTQFGKPVTLSCSQTLNHNVMYWYQQKSSQAPKLLFHYYDKDFNNEADTPDNFQSRRPNTSFCFLDIRSPGLGDTAMYLCATSVGLKYNYGYTFGSGTRLTVV.